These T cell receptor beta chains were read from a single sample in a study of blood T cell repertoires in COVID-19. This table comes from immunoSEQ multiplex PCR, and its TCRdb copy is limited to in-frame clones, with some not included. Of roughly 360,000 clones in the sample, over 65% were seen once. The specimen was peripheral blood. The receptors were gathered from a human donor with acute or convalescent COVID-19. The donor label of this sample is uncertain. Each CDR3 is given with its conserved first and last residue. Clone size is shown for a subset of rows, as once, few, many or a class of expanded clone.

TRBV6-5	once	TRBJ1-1	CASSARGKNTEAFF
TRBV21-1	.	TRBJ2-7	CASSKKDRGLCEQYF
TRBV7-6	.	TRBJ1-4	CASSLGGGSTNEKLFF
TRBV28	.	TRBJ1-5	CATLFGNSNQPQHF
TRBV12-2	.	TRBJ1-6	CASRLPGQGFDSPLHF
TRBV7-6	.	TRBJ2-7	CASSLGEEPGRGILEQYF
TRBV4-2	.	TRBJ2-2	CASSSKSGAGELFF
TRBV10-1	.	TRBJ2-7	CASSGTGGARNEQYF
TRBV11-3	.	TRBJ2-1	CASSPLDAAEQFF
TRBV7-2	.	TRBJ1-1	CASSLDAARNTEAFF
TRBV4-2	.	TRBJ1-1	CASSLPWAEAFF
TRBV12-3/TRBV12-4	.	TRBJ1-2	CASSFGHSFGYTF
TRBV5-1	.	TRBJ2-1	CASSLVRDRVNEQFF
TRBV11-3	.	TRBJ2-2	CASSSRQGGTGELFF
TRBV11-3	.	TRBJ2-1	CASSPTGTDEQFF
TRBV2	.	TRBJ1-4	CASSRGRSNEKLFF
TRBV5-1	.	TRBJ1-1	CASKRVGGTEAFF
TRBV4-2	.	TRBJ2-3	CASSQDSGGAGTDTQYF
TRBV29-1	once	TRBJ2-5	CSAVAGGKGETQYF
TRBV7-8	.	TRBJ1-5	CASTTGTGHNQPQHF
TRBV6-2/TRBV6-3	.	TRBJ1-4	CASSWPRQGRDEKLFF
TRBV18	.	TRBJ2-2	CASSPRLEGTGELFF
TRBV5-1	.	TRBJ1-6	CASSSGTDNSPLHF
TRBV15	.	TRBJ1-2	CATSRGLDRRNYGYTF
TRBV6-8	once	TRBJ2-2	CAGAGTGNLGGELFF
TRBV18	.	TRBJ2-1	CASSLRTSGYNEQFF
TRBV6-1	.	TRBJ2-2	CASSEALLPNTGELFF
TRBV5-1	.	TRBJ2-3	CASSPGQSTDTQYF
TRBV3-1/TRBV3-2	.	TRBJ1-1	CASSHWQNTEAFF
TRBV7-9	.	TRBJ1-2	CASSLVVMTNYGYTF
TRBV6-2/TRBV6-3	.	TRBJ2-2	CASSRRLAGGPRELFF
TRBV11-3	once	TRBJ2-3	CASSPLAGGTQYF
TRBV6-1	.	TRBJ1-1	CASSEGLRDRVTEAFF
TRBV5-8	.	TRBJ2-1	CASSRGALAVSYNEQFF
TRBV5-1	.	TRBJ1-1	CASSPNRVGTEAFF
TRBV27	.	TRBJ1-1	CASKSGAGMNTEAFF
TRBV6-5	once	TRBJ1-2	CASSWRAGYTF
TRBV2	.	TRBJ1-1	CASTNPPREAFF
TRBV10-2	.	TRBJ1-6	CASSDRAGESPLHF
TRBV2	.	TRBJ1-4	CASSEAVHRGKLFF
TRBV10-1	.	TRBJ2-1	CASSDEGEQFF
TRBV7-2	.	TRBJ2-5	CASSFPTGAQTQYF
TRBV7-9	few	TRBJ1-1	CASSLDGALNTEAFF
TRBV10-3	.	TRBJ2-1	CAISPTSGRAEQFF
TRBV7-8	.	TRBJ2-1	CASSRTDGGFHEQFF
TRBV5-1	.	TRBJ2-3	CASSLAPAGGPSDTQYF
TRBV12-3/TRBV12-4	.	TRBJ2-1	CASTHSGGEQFF